The 32 T cell receptor beta chains listed next were all sequenced from one sample in a study of blood T cells in healthy people across ages (dated by TCRdb to between 2015 and 2017). Library generation was performed with 5' RACE. Data came from an Illumina HiSeq 2500. A second PCR of about 6 to 12 cycles was run with a J-beta primer mix and a sample-barcoded 5' primer. TCRdb reprocessed the public reads (quality trimming at Q25 with fastp, clone calling with MiXCR) and kept in-frame beta chains. Merged by CDR3 protein, the rows form single entries marked with the most common genes and DNA. Within this sample are approximately 1,100,000 distinct CDR3 sequences, with more than 40% of them counted one time only. The ten most abundant clones make up approximately 20% of the sample. Material for sequencing was blood. Source of these receptors: an older woman in good health.

The chain is built from TRBV4-1 and TRBJ2-7; maybe TRBD2 (6 bases). Between the trimmed V and J ends, which lost 0 bases and 5 bases, there was a span of 14 bases. Germline lookup yields CDR1 MGHRA and CDR2 YSYEKL. CDR3 length equals 15 residues. The CDR3 here is CASSQEEGQLDEQYF. The CDR3 coding sequence is TGCGCCAGCAGCCAAGAGGAGGGGCAGCTGGACGAGCAGTACTTC.

The V call is TRBV5-1, the J call TRBJ2-1; TRBD2 aligns across 13 bases. Germline assignment: CDR1 SGHRS and CDR2 YFSETQ. With 4 bases clipped from V and 9 bases from J, the junction kept 7 bases outside the gene matches. There are 15 residues in the CDR3. The CDR3 coding sequence is TGCGCCAGCAGCGCCAGACTAGCGGGAGGTATTGAGCAGTTCTTC. This sequence encodes CASSARLAGGIEQFF.

This clonotype was seen at least ten times. The genes are TRBV27 and TRBJ2-7; D gene uncertain. The V end lost 5 bases, the J end lost 5 bases, and 19 bases lay between the germline ends. CDR1 MNHEY and CDR2 SMNVEV come from the germline V gene (reference sequence). This CDR3 has 15 amino acids. This CDR3 reads CASSIHTPRPDEQYF. The CDR3 DNA sequence: TGTGCCAGCAGTATCCACACCCCACGGCCTGACGAGCAGTACTTC.

In its sample, this clonotype was seen a few times. The rearrangement joins TRBV29-1 to TRBJ2-1, with D possibly being TRBD2 (6 bases). The ends were cut back, 7 bases at V and 4 bases at J, with 17 bases in the middle. The CDR3 loop spans 14 amino acids. Germline V CDR1 and CDR2: SQVTM, ANQGSEA. In DNA, the CDR3 is TGCAGCGGGGGAAGGTTAGCGGCATACAATGAGCAGTTCTTC. Its protein is CSGGRLAAYNEQFF.

The chain joins TRBV29-1 to TRBJ2-2; 11 bases align to TRBD2. Per the germline V gene, CDR1 is SQVTM and CDR2 is ANQGSEA. The CDR3 runs 15 residues. The J segment lost 1 base and the V segment lost 5 bases, leaving 3 bases of the junction unmatched. The CDR3: CSVRLAGGNTGELFF. CDR3 DNA sequence: TGCAGCGTTAGGCTAGCGGGAGGGAACACCGGGGAGCTGTTTTTT.

The chain couples TRBV12-3 or TRBV12-4 to TRBJ2-1; D gene uncertain. V gave up 3 bases and J gave up 5 bases, with 8 bases separating them. This CDR3 is built from 13 residues. CDR3 amino acids: CASSFEPNNEQFF. In DNA form, the CDR3 reads TGTGCCAGCAGTTTCGAGCCAAACAATGAGCAGTTCTTC.

Only a few counts were recorded for this clonotype. The chain carries TRBV15 and TRBJ2-5; 8 bases are a match to TRBD1. V was clipped by 0 bases and J by 2 bases; unmatched bases: 11. The CDR3 is 18 amino acids. CDR1 and CDR2 (germline): LNHNV, YYDKDF (reference sequence). The CDR3 DNA reads as TGTGCCACCAGCAGAGAACGAAGGACAGGGTTGCGGCAAGAGACCCAGTACTTC. It is translated as CATSRERRTGLRQETQYF.

In this sample, this clonotype turned up a few times. The gene calls are TRBV5-1 and TRBJ2-7; 8 bases are a match to TRBD1. Losses at the gene ends were 2 bases for V and 2 bases for J; bases not matched to a gene: 6. CDR1 is SGHRS, CDR2 YFSETQ, per germline. CDR3 length: 15 amino acids. Here the CDR3 reads CASSFTGGIPYEQYF. As DNA, the CDR3 is TGCGCCAGCAGCTTCACAGGGGGTATACCCTACGAGCAGTACTTC.

The chain combines TRBV5-4 with TRBJ2-2; tentative D call: TRBD2 (6 bases). The CDR3 contains 16 residues. V lost 0 bases to trimming and J lost 5 bases, with 14 bases between them. Per the germline V gene, CDR1 is SGHNT and CDR2 is YYREEE (reference sequence). The CDR3 loop reads CASSLVPGVSTGELFF. The CDR3 DNA is TGTGCCAGCAGCTTGGTGCCGGGAGTTTCGACCGGGGAGCTGTTTTTT.

The CDR3 region has the DNA TGCGCCAGCAGCTTGGAACCTAGGGATTACGAGCAGTACTTC. Residues: CASSLEPRDYEQYF. The rearrangement uses TRBV5-1 and TRBJ2-5, with D unresolved. The DNA matches TRBJ2-7 better at its end, which makes the J call doubtful. The CDR3 covers 14 residues. Germline V gene sequence: CDR1 SGHRS, CDR2 YFSETQ.

In its sample, this clonotype was seen a few times. The chain has TRBV3-1 and TRBJ2-1; D may be TRBD1 or TRBD2 (5 bases each). The J call may be faulty, since TRBJ2-7 better matches the DNA end. Germline lookup yields CDR1 LGHDT and CDR2 YNNKEL (reference sequence). The CDR3 sequence is 15 residues long. The CDR3 DNA sequence: TGTGCCAGCAGCCAAGTGGGTAAAGGGACGGGCGAGCAGTACTTC. Its translation is CASSQVGKGTGEQYF.

Here the CDR3 DNA reads TGTGCCAGTAGTGCCCTTCAGGGTGCCCCTAAGGAGACCCAGTACTTC. Amino acids: CASSALQGAPKETQYF. The chain joins TRBV19 to TRBJ2-5, with D maybe TRBD1 (5 bases). Germline CDR1 LNHDA, CDR2 SQIVND (reference sequence). The CDR3 is 16 residues long. Trimming took off 5 bases at V and 5 bases at J, with 21 bases between the two ends.

Only one count was recorded for this clonotype. The genes are TRBV20-1 and TRBJ1-5; 9 bases align to TRBD1. The CDR3 consists of 14 residues. After removal of 8 bases from V and 7 bases from J, the junction contained 12 bases not matched to a gene. From germline, CDR1 is DFQATT and CDR2 SNEGSKA (reference sequence). CDR3 protein: CSSRRGQGGQPQHF. Here the CDR3 DNA reads TGCAGTTCAAGGAGGGGACAGGGCGGACAGCCCCAGCATTTT.

A remark on this clonotype: Its ends do not fully match the called genes, so a read error is possible. The rearrangement joins TRBV12-5 to TRBJ2-5; D might be TRBD1 or TRBD2, each matching 5 bases. Germline V gene sequence: CDR1 LGHNT, CDR2 FRNRAP. The CDR3 consists of 13 residues. The CDR3 DNA reads TGTGCTAGTGGTCCGGACATGGGAGAGACCCACTACTTC. Translated: CASGPDMGETHYF.

In DNA form, the CDR3 reads TGCAGTGCCGATGGGGGAACAACCTACGAGCAGTACTTC. Encoded protein: CSADGGTTYEQYF. This chain joins TRBV20-1 and TRBJ2-7; D tentatively reads TRBD1 or TRBD2 (5 bases each). The V end lost 6 bases, the J end lost 2 bases, and 14 bases lay between the germline ends. In germline, CDR1 is DFQATT, CDR2 SNEGSKA (reference sequence). CDR3 length: 13 amino acids.

The genes are TRBV20-1 and TRBJ1-5; D not certain. The CDR3 totals 18 residues. The ends were cut back, 5 bases at V and 0 bases at J, with 23 bases in the middle. CDR1 and CDR2 (germline): DFQATT, SNEGSKA (reference sequence). CDR3 DNA sequence: TGCAGTGCTCCGGACCCGGGCCACACATCATATAGCAATCAGCCCCAGCATTTT. As protein: CSAPDPGHTSYSNQPQHF.

This clonotype appeared a few times. This rearrangement joins TRBV9 to TRBJ2-6; TRBD2 aligns across 11 bases. The V segment lost 1 base and the J segment 1 base; nucleotides outside the gene matches: 4. This CDR3 has 18 amino acids. Germline CDR1 reads SGDLS; CDR2 reads YYNGEE. The CDR3 DNA reads TGTGCCAGCAGCGTATTAGCGGGAGGGGATTCTGGGGCCAACGTCCTGACTTTC. Its translation: CASSVLAGGDSGANVLTF.

The chain couples TRBV2 to TRBJ2-7, with 11 bases lining up with TRBD2. Germline loops: CDR1 SNHLY, CDR2 FYNNEI. The V segment lost 5 bases and the J segment 9 bases; nucleotides outside the gene matches: 12. This CDR3 region has 15 residues. Here the CDR3 DNA reads TGTGCCAGCAGTAAGGGGACTAGCGGTCCCAGGGTGCAGTACTTC. This encodes CASSKGTSGPRVQYF.

This rearrangement joins TRBV25-1 to TRBJ1-1, with D maybe TRBD1 (5 bases). V was shortened by 1 base and J by 4 bases, with 13 bases between the two germline ends. The CDR3 has 15 amino acids. Per germline, CDR1 MGHDK and CDR2 SYGVNS. The CDR3 protein is CASSESHRRGTEAFF. The CDR3 region has the DNA TGTGCCAGCAGTGAATCTCACAGGAGAGGCACTGAAGCTTTCTTT. Full variable domain (rest looked up from reference TRBV25-1 and TRBJ1-1): EADIYQTPRYLVIGTGKKITLECSQTMGHDKMYWYQQDPGMELHLIHYSYGVNSTEKGDLSSESTVSRIRTEHFPLTLESARPSHTSQYLCASSESHRRGTEAFFGQGTRLTVV.

V is TRBV20-1 and J is TRBJ1-5; the match to TRBD1 covers 7 bases. Germline V gene sequence: CDR1 DFQATT, CDR2 SNEGSKA (reference sequence). V was pared by 3 bases and J by 0 bases, with 11 bases of the junction left unmatched. The CDR3 extends over 17 amino acids. The CDR3 region is CSARRGQATYSNQPQHF. Here the CDR3 DNA reads TGCAGTGCTAGGAGAGGACAGGCTACTTATAGCAATCAGCCCCAGCATTTT.

This clonotype turned up a few times. The chain is built from TRBV15 and TRBJ2-7, with D possibly being TRBD1 (5 bases). Between the trimmed V and J ends, which lost 0 bases and 9 bases, there was a span of 9 bases. Looked up from germline, CDR1 is LNHNV and CDR2 is YYDKDF (reference sequence). This CDR3 is 12 amino acids long. In DNA form, the CDR3 reads TGTGCCACCAGCAGAGACAGGGTCAGGCAGTACTTC. Protein product: CATSRDRVRQYF.

The chain is built from TRBV12-3 or TRBV12-4 and TRBJ2-4; 11 bases fit TRBD2. The end of the DNA fits TRBJ2-5 better, so the J call may be wrong. CDR3 length equals 16 residues. CDR3 nucleotides: TGTGCCAGCAGTTTCCCACTAGCGGGAGTAAGGGAGACCCAGTACTTC. Amino acid sequence: CASSFPLAGVRETQYF.

The chain recombines TRBV12-3 or TRBV12-4 with TRBJ2-1; 9 nucleotides line up with TRBD2. The J call may be faulty, since TRBJ2-7 better matches the DNA end. The CDR3 length is 15 residues. In DNA form, the CDR3 reads TGTGCCAGCAGGAGACTAGCGGAGGGATACAATGAGCAGTACTTC. Residues: CASRRLAEGYNEQYF.

The J gene is TRBJ1-5, the V gene TRBV20-1, with TRBD1 identical over 7 bases. J was trimmed by 6 bases and V by 6 bases; bases with no gene match: 8. Germline assignment: CDR1 DFQATT and CDR2 SNEGSKA (reference sequence). The CDR3 spans 13 residues. CDR3 sequence: CSAPRQGSQPQHF. The CDR3 DNA reads as TGCAGTGCACCGAGACAGGGCAGTCAGCCCCAGCATTTT.

This clonotype was observed many times. The rearrangement links TRBV4-2 to TRBJ1-2; perhaps TRBD1 as D (6 bases). Germline lookup yields CDR1 LGHNA and CDR2 YNFKEQ. The CDR3 runs 16 residues. V gave up 1 base and J gave up 7 bases, with 19 bases separating them. The CDR3 DNA reads as TGTGCCAGCAGCCAAGCCGCCGGACAGAAAAGGGCTGGCTACACCTTC. It is translated as CASSQAAGQKRAGYTF.

The gene calls are TRBV6-5 and TRBJ2-1; 10 positions agree with TRBD2. Looked up from germline, CDR1 is MNHEY and CDR2 is SVGAGI. The CDR3 is 20 amino acids. V lost 0 bases and J lost 7; bases outside the gene matches: 18. Here the CDR3 DNA reads TGTGCCAGCAGTTACTCGAGGGGACTAGCGAGAAACAGGGGCTTTAATGAGCAGTTCTTC. Its translation: CASSYSRGLARNRGFNEQFF.

This clonotype occurred a few times. This chain uses TRBV20-1 with TRBJ2-3; 9 bases agree with TRBD1. This CDR3 comprises 14 residues. Per the germline V gene, CDR1 is DFQATT and CDR2 is SNEGSKA (reference sequence). The junction had 5 bases not matched to a gene; V was cut back by 4 bases and J by 3 bases. CDR3 sequence reads: CSANRDRVTDTQYF. As DNA, the CDR3 is TGCAGTGCTAACCGGGACAGGGTAACAGATACGCAGTATTTT.

The chain uses TRBV20-1 and TRBJ2-7; maybe TRBD1 (7 bases). This CDR3 has 13 amino acids. Trimming shortened V by 7 bases and J by 7 bases, and 20 bases separated the two germline ends. Looked up from germline, CDR1 is DFQATT and CDR2 is SNEGSKA (reference sequence). CDR3 amino acids: CSGRGRAGYEQYF. CDR3 coding DNA: TGCAGTGGGAGGGGGCGAGCGGGCTATGAGCAGTACTTC.

This chain joins TRBV24-1 and TRBJ1-5; tentative D call: TRBD1 (5 bases). From germline, CDR1 is KGHDR and CDR2 SFDVKD. The CDR3 has 12 residues. Trimming removed 9 bases from V and 7 bases from J, with 12 bases in between. The DNA of the CDR3 is TGTGCCACCCCATCCGACAGACAGCCCCAGCATTTT. This encodes CATPSDRQPQHF.

This clonotype was seen a handful of times. This chain links TRBV10-1 with TRBJ2-7, with D unclear. The CDR3 is 11 amino acids. Germline loops: CDR1 WNHNN, CDR2 SYGVQD (reference sequence). V was cut by 7 bases and J by 2 bases, with 6 bases left in between. The CDR3 reads CASTKPYEQYF. The CDR3 DNA reads TGCGCCAGCACCAAACCCTACGAGCAGTACTTC.

The chain has TRBV6-2 or TRBV6-3 and TRBJ1-2, with D unclear. This CDR3 spans 14 amino acids. V lost 4 bases and J lost 0, with 9 bases in between. Germline assignment: CDR1 MNHEY and CDR2 SVGEGT. CDR3 nucleotide sequence: TGTGCCAGCAGTTCTGAGACACCTAACTATGGCTACACCTTC. This translates into CASSSETPNYGYTF.

This clonotype has a handful of counts. J is TRBJ2-1 and V is TRBV10-1, with 7 bases aligning to TRBD2. The trim removed 3 bases at V and 10 bases at J, leaving 18 bases unmatched. Per the germline V gene, CDR1 is WNHNN and CDR2 is SYGVQD (reference sequence). CDR3 length: 17 amino acids. CDR3 DNA sequence: TGCGCCAGCAGTGATTCCCGGTGGGAGGGCCGACATATAGAGCAGTTCTTC. Encoded protein: CASSDSRWEGRHIEQFF.